These 14 T cell receptor beta chains originate from one sample sequenced in a study of shared clonotypes between healthy human individuals. Data came from immunoSEQ multiplex PCR; TCRdb stores just in-frame clones and leaves some out. Among millions of clones listed, about 95% were seen once. Positively selected for CCR7, the CD45RO-negative cells used as naive CD8 cells excluded terminally differentiated effector memory CD45RA+ cells. Source material: naive CD8+ T cells sorted from blood. The receptors come from a man between 18 and 29 years old in good health.

The chain couples TRBV7-9 to TRBJ2-7; 7 bases are a match to TRBD1. Germline assignment: CDR1 SEHNR and CDR2 FQNEAQ (reference sequence). The trim removed 5 bases at V and 2 bases at J, leaving 6 bases unmatched. The CDR3 has 14 residues. The CDR3 DNA reads as TGTGCCAGCAGCCTAACAGGGGCTCCCTACGAGCAGTACTTC. This translates into CASSLTGAPYEQYF. The variable domain in full, completed from reference TRBV7-9 and TRBJ2-7, reads DTGVSQNPRHKITKRGQNVTFRCDPISEHNRLYWYRQTLGQGPEFLTYFQNEAQLEKSRLLSDRFSAERPKGSFSTLEIQRTEQGDSAMYLCASSLTGAPYEQYFGPGTRLTVT.

This rearrangement joins TRBV7-9 to TRBJ2-7, with a possible D match to TRBD2 (5 bases). The CDR3 sequence is 14 residues long. In germline, CDR1 is SEHNR, CDR2 FQNEAQ (reference sequence). Deletions cut 3 bases from V and 3 bases from J, with 12 bases between. For the CDR3, the DNA is TGTGCCAGCAGCTTCAGCCTCAGCGGCTACGAGCAGTACTTC. Its protein product is CASSFSLSGYEQYF.

V usage is TRBV4-1 and J usage is TRBJ2-7; the match to TRBD2 covers 10 bases. Germline CDR1 and CDR2: MGHRA and YSYEKL. The J segment lost 4 bases and the V segment lost 0 bases, leaving 3 bases of the junction unmatched. The length of the CDR3 is 15 residues. CDR3 residues: CASSQDELAGYEQYF. In nucleotides, the CDR3 is TGCGCCAGCAGCCAAGACGAACTAGCGGGATACGAGCAGTACTTC.

With respect to this clone: Other DNA sequences within the sample encode an identical CDR3. This chain links TRBV9 with TRBJ2-2; D perhaps matches TRBD2 (6 bases). Looked up from germline, CDR1 is SGDLS and CDR2 is YYNGEE. Trimming took 2 bases from V and 0 from J, leaving 8 bases between them. The CDR3 length is 15 residues. CDR3 coding DNA: TGTGCCAGCAGCGTCGGGGGAGCGAACACCGGGGAGCTGTTTTTT. Protein product: CASSVGGANTGELFF.

The chain uses TRBV19 and TRBJ1-4, with unresolved D. Trimming removed 5 bases at V and 7 bases at J, with 17 bases between. Germline lookup yields CDR1 LNHDA and CDR2 SQIVND (reference sequence). The CDR3 runs to 15 residues. The CDR3 spells CASSPIPAWGEKLFF. The CDR3 region has the DNA TGTGCCAGTAGTCCGATACCGGCTTGGGGTGAAAAACTGTTTTTT.

The V gene is TRBV13, the J gene TRBJ2-1, with 7 bases matching TRBD2. The V segment lost 2 bases and the J segment 9 bases; nucleotides outside the gene matches: 16. Germline lookup yields CDR1 PRHDT and CDR2 FYEKMQ (reference sequence). The length of the CDR3 is 17 residues. CDR3 protein: CASSLLGVRTAGVEQFF. DNA for the CDR3: TGTGCCAGCAGCTTACTCGGTGTTAGGACTGCGGGGGTTGAGCAGTTCTTC.

As to this clone: At one end the junction does not follow the germline gene, possibly because of a read error. The chain combines TRBV27 with TRBJ2-3; 7 nucleotides line up with TRBD1. The germline CDR1 and CDR2 sequences are MNHEY and SMNVEV (reference sequence). This CDR3 has 12 amino acids. CDR3 protein: CASSPGTVTQYF. As DNA, the CDR3 is TGTGCCAGCAGTCCCGGGACAGTTACGCAGTATTTT.

The chain uses TRBV6-6 and TRBJ1-2; 9 bases are shared with TRBD1. V was clipped by 7 bases and J by 5 bases; unmatched bases: 5. The CDR3 is 13 residues long. CDR1 is MNHNY and CDR2 is SVGAGI in the germline V gene (reference sequence). The CDR3 DNA is TGTGCCAGCACCGAGGACAGGGGATATGGCTACACCTTC. Translated, it gives CASTEDRGYGYTF.

The chain couples TRBV5-6 to TRBJ1-2, with a tentative D call TRBD1 (6 bases). V was shortened by 5 bases and J by 3 bases, with 20 bases between the two germline ends. This CDR3 is built from 16 residues. In germline, CDR1 is SGHDT, CDR2 YYEEEE. In DNA, the CDR3 is TGTGCCAGCAGATCAGGGGAGTTGGGGCTATACTATGGCTACACCTTC. This codes for CASRSGELGLYYGYTF.

This clone was seen more than once but under ten times. The identical CDR3 is also encoded by other nucleotide sequences in the sample. CDR3 residues: CASSLTGQGAYEQYF. CDR3 coding DNA: TGTGCCAGCAGCTTGACCGGACAGGGGGCCTACGAGCAGTACTTC. This rearrangement joins TRBV7-3 to TRBJ2-7; the match to TRBD1 covers 10 bases. This CDR3 is 15 amino acids long. V lost 3 bases to trimming and J lost 2 bases; unmatched junction nucleotides: 4. Germline V CDR1 and CDR2: SGHTA, FQGTGA.

The chain uses TRBV2 and TRBJ2-1; 16 bases line up with TRBD2. Germline assignment: CDR1 SNHLY and CDR2 FYNNEI. The V segment lost 7 bases and the J segment 9 bases; nucleotides outside the gene matches: 6. This CDR3 region has 15 residues. The CDR3 DNA reads as TGTGCCAGCATTGGGACTAGCGGGAGGGAGGTTGAGCAGTTCTTC. It translates to CASIGTSGREVEQFF.

Points on this clone: Additional DNA sequences in this sample encode the identical CDR3. The chain recombines TRBV4-1 with TRBJ2-7; perhaps D is TRBD1 or TRBD2 (5 bases each). V was cut by 1 base and J by 2 bases, with 12 bases left in between. This CDR3 comprises 15 residues. Germline lookup yields CDR1 MGHRA and CDR2 YSYEKL. The CDR3 protein is CASSQVGQGAYEQYF. CDR3 in DNA: TGCGCCAGCAGCCAAGTTGGGCAGGGAGCCTACGAGCAGTACTTC.

The count of this clone is one. The chain recombines TRBV28 with TRBJ2-5; D is uncertain. This CDR3 is built from 13 residues. The germline V gene has CDR1 MDHEN and CDR2 SYDVKM. V was clipped by 1 base and J by 2 bases, with 5 bases between them. CDR3 bases: TGTGCCAGCAGTTTATTGTGGCAAGAGACCCAGTACTTC. Translation gives CASSLLWQETQYF.

This chain uses TRBV5-5 with TRBJ2-5, with 9 bases fitting TRBD2. The CDR3 has 15 amino acids. The J segment lost 5 bases and the V segment lost 4 bases, leaving 9 bases of the junction unmatched. CDR1 is SGHKS and CDR2 is YYEKEE in the germline V gene (reference sequence). The CDR3, as DNA: TGTGCCAGCAGCAACCTAGCGGGGATGGGGGAGACCCAGTACTTC. This translates into CASSNLAGMGETQYF.